The rows below give T cell receptor beta chains drawn from one sample of a study of T cell repertoires in cytomegalovirus infection. One entry per CDR3 protein, called by TCRdb with MiXCR from the reads. The sample has around 900,000 distinct CDR3 sequences, approximately 31% seen once. Their antigen targets remain unknown. The specimen was cultured CD8+ T cells from PBMCs, collected from culture after CMV antigen stimulation. The receptor source for this set is a human donor in good health (CMV status not recorded). Some clones in this sample may be carry-over from other donors' samples. CDR3s include the opening cysteine and the closing phenylalanine or tryptophan. D genes are given only for firm matches. Where a row states a size, it is once, few, many or the class of an expanded clone; other rows omit it.

D: TRBD2; size: few; J: TRBJ2-1; V: TRBV6-6; CDR3: CASSYSLAGNNEQFF; DNA: TGTGCCAGCAGTTACTCCCTAGCGGGGAACAATGAGCAGTTCTTC
D: .; size: .; J: TRBJ2-5; V: TRBV28; CDR3: CASSLRHRRGETQYF; DNA: TGTGCCAGCAGTTTACGGCACAGGAGGGGAGAGACCCAGTACTTC
D: .; size: many; J: TRBJ2-5; V: TRBV7-6; CDR3: CASSRSDRFRETQYF; DNA: TGTGCCAGCAGCCGTTCTGACAGGTTCCGAGAGACCCAGTACTTC
D: .; size: few; J: TRBJ1-1; V: TRBV7-6; CDR3: CASTVDPGRAEAFF; DNA: TGTGCCAGCACCGTAGATCCCGGTCGCGCTGAAGCTTTCTTT
D: .; size: few; J: TRBJ2-2; V: TRBV12-3/TRBV12-4; CDR3: CASSPGSYFKGVFF; DNA: TGTGCCAGCAGTCCGGGCTCCTACTTCAAAGGGGTGTTTTTT
D: .; size: .; J: TRBJ2-1; V: TRBV27; CDR3: CASSFGGRAEQFF; DNA: TGTGCCAGCAGTTTTGGGGGGCGGGCTGAGCAGTTCTTC
D: TRBD2; size: .; J: TRBJ2-1; V: TRBV29-1; CDR3: CSVAGLAGGLTAYNEQFF; DNA: TGCAGCGTGGCCGGACTAGCGGGGGGACTTACTGCCTACAATGAGCAGTTCTTC
D: .; size: .; J: TRBJ2-7; V: TRBV19; CDR3: CASRSDRHPYEQYF; DNA: TGTGCCAGTAGATCCGACAGGCACCCCTACGAGCAGTACTTC
D: .; size: .; J: TRBJ2-2; V: TRBV29-1; CDR3: CSAWAPNTGELFF; DNA: TGCAGCGCCTGGGCTCCGAACACCGGGGAGCTGTTTTTT
D: TRBD1; size: .; J: TRBJ1-1; V: TRBV7-9; CDR3: CASSSGDRERTEAFF; DNA: TGTGCCAGCAGCAGTGGGGACAGGGAGAGGACTGAAGCTTTCTTT
D: .; size: few; J: TRBJ2-2; V: TRBV4-3; CDR3: CASSQDLDGGNTGELFF; DNA: TGCGCCAGCAGCCAAGATCTCGATGGGGGAAACACCGGGGAGCTGTTTTTT
D: .; size: few; J: TRBJ1-5; V: TRBV19; CDR3: CASSMSGNNQPQHF; DNA: TGTGCCAGTAGTATGTCAGGGAACAATCAGCCCCAGCATTTT
D: .; size: few; J: TRBJ1-2; V: TRBV7-6; CDR3: CASSFEGWHGYTF; DNA: TGTGCCAGCAGCTTCGAAGGTTGGCATGGCTACACCTTC
D: .; size: .; J: TRBJ2-3; V: TRBV7-6; CDR3: CASSSPRGTSTDTQYF; DNA: TGTGCCAGCAGCTCCCCCAGGGGAACTAGCACAGATACGCAGTATTTT
D: .; size: once; J: TRBJ1-2; V: TRBV7-9; CDR3: CASSLNYTF; DNA: TGTGCCAGCAGCTTAAATTACACCTTC
D: TRBD1; size: many; J: TRBJ1-1; V: TRBV6-5; CDR3: CASSYSPGGTEAFF; DNA: TGTGCCAGCAGTTACTCGCCAGGGGGCACTGAAGCTTTCTTT